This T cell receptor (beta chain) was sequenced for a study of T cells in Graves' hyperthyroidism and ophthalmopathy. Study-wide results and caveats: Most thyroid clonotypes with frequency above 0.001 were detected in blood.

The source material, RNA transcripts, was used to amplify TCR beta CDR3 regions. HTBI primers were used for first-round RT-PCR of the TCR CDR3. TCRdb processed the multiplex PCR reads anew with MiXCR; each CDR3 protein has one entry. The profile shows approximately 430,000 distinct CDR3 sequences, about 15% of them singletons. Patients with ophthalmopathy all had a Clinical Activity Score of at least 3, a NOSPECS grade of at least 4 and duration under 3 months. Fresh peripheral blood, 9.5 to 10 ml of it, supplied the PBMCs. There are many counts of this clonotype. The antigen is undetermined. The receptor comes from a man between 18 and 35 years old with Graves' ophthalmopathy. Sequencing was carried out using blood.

The CDR3 loop reads CASSYSGARGTEAFF. DNA of the CDR3: TGTGCCAGCAGCTATTCAGGGGCCAGGGGGACTGAAGCTTTCTTT. The chain combines TRBV7-9 with TRBJ1-1, with 7 bases fitting TRBD1. Germline V gene data show CDR1 as SEHNR and CDR2 as FQNEAQ (reference sequence). J lost 5 bases, V lost 4 bases, and 10 bases had no gene match. The CDR3 length is 15 residues.